This T cell receptor (beta chain) was obtained from a study of T cell repertoires in cytomegalovirus infection. About the study: Public TCR beta signature analysis indicated the presence of both CMV infection and matching HLA type. Study outcomes and limitations: What dominated the ex vivo response were HLA-C-restricted CMV-specific TCR beta clonotypes.

This clonotype was observed a handful of times. What it binds is unknown. With 4 bases removed from V and 2 bases from J, the gap between germline ends came to 13 bases. This CDR3 has 15 amino acids. The V gene's germline CDR1 is SGDLS and CDR2 YYNGEE. MiXCR was run by TCRdb on the reads, yielding one entry per CDR3 protein. The data show about 470,000 distinct CDR3 sequences, approximately 42% seen once. Source: cultured PBMCs, taken from culture after CMV antigen stimulation. The clonotype originates from a human donor in good health (CMV status not recorded). Some clones in this sample may be carry-over from other donors' samples. This chain connects TRBV9 to TRBJ2-1, with unresolved D. CDR3: CASSFGSAAYNEQFF. The CDR3 DNA reads TGTGCCAGCAGCTTCGGGTCGGCGGCCTACAATGAGCAGTTCTTC.